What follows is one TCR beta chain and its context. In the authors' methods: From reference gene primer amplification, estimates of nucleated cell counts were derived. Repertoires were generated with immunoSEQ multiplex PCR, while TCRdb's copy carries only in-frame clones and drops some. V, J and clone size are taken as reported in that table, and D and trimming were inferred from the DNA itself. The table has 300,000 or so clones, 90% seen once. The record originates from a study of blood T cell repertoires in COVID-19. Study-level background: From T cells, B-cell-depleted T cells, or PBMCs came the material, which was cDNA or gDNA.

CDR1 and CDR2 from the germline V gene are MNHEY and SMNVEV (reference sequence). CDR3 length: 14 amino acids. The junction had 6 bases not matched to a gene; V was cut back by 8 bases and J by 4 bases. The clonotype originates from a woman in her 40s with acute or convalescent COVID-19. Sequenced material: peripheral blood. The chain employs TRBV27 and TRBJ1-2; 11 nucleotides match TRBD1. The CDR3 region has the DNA TGTGCCAGCGCGTGGACAGGGGGCATCTATGGCTACACCTTC. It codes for CASAWTGGIYGYTF.